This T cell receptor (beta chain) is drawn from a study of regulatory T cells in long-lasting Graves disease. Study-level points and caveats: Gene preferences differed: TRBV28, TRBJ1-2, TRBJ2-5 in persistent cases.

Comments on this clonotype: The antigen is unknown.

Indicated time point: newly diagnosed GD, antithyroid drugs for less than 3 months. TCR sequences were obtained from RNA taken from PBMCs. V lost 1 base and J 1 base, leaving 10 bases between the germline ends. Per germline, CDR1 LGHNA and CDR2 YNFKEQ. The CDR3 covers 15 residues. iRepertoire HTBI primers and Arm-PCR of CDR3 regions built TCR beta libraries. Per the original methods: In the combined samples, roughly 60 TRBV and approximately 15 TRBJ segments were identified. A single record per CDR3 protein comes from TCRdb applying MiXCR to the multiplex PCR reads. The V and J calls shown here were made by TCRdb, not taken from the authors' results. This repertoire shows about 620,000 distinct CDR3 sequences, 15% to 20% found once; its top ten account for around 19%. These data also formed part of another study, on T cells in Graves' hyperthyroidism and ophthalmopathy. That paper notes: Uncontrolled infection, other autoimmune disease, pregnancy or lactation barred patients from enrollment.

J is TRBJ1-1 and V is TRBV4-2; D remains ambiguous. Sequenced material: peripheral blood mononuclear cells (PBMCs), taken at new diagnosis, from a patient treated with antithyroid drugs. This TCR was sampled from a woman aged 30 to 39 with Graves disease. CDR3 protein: CASSQVFQRNTEAFF. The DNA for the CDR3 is TGTGCCAGCAGCCAAGTTTTTCAGAGGAACACTGAAGCTTTCTTT.